This T cell receptor beta chain was identified in a study of cytomegalovirus exposure and HLA in healthy donors (TCRdb year 2017). Some background on the complete study: According to an earlier analysis of 587 of the donors, some 180 million T cells yielded 117 million unique TCR beta sequences and about 280 Gb of sequence data. An early release covering more than 500 HLA-typed donors comprised about 300 gigabases of sequencing data and some 79 million unique TCR sequences. Of the roughly 400 genotyped donors, over 65% fell in the genetic ancestry cluster associated with self-reported Caucasian donors. The aim of the study was to test whether cataloging public T cell receptors could identify signatures of past pathogen exposure. The T cell repertoires of about 700 subjects were profiled by immunosequencing and related to cytomegalovirus serostatus. In addition to the first cohort of about 650 subjects, a separate validation cohort of 100 to 150 different subjects was used. To predict cytomegalovirus infection status, the study brought together high-throughput TCR immunosequencing, statistical association of individual TCRs with disease status, and machine learning. To study patterns of TCR occurrence, a later analysis re-analyzed previously published TCR beta repertoires from under 750 donors and added high-resolution HLA genotyping. The later analysis used no new phenotypic data to find candidate immune exposures, relying instead on TCR beta sequences and their occurrence across donors. An earlier analysis of 587 of the donors used high-throughput TCR beta sequencing to judge whether each TCR beta V gene segment behaved as functional or pseudogenic. Donor age, sex, ethnicity and CMV serostatus were compiled together with the repertoire data. A later genetic analysis used genome-wide SNP genotypes for about 55% of the 666 donors, treating that subset as a discovery cohort. All discovery cohort repertoires had been generated using a single sequencing platform. HLA typing covered class I and class II loci at four-digit resolution. The number of donors typed differed by locus, with 629-630 for A, B, C, DRB1 and DQB1, over 500 for DQA1, approximately 580 for DPA1, and around 460 for DPB1. A few DR-DQ haplotypes were treated as single units for association and clustering because of strong linkage in the cohort. On average, roughly 200,000 unique TCR beta nucleotide sequences were sequenced per donor among 300 to 500 genotyped donors of the cohort, with about 19% of those sequences being non-productive. Results the study describes overall, beyond this receptor: At a false discovery rate of 0.05, a later analysis linked 15,000 to 20,000 TCR beta sequences to specific HLA alleles. Because counts were too low, more than 15 rarely observed V segments, including chromosome 9 orphons, were left out of the earlier analysis of a few hundred of the donors. A later analysis reported that several top co-occurrence clusters appeared linked to parvovirus B19, influenza, CMV and Epstein-Barr virus. A few of the identified cytomegalovirus-associated TCR beta chains were confirmed in vitro to be specific for cytomegalovirus antigens. The authors suggested that the approach could potentially be generalized to other disease states and immunological phenotypes. A cluster of highly shared sequence variants was judged likely to be a technical artifact of the sequencing pipeline. A later analysis found that HLA-associated TCR beta chains were more clonally expanded and had lower generation probabilities than equally common non-associated chains. In a later analysis, TCR association rates were found to vary across HLA loci, with the most associated TCRs seen for DRB1 alleles and the fewest for HLA-C alleles. A further reported finding was that TCR beta sequences accurately predicted the HLA-A and HLA-B alleles for most subjects in the first cohort. Correlated functional status among segregating V segments might reflect linkage disequilibrium, but an unknown experimental factor could not be ruled out. The 87-base-pair reads could not distinguish some IMGT-functional V segments, including TRBV6-2 and TRBV6-3, so those segments were excluded. In an earlier analysis of around 600 of the donors, most TCR beta V segments appeared in productive rearrangements about 90% or about 30% of the time, broadly matching IMGT annotations. In the study, 150 to 200 TCR beta chains were listed as associated with cytomegalovirus. This cohort had only TCR beta chains sequenced, and the lack of alpha or paired-chain data limited which features could be detected. In a later analysis, most CMV-associated TCR beta chains were found to appear HLA-restricted, with HLA associations seemingly driven largely by CMV exposure. Assigning TCR associations to individual alleles was difficult when HLA alleles, especially DR and DQ, strongly co-occurred. CMV serostatus was the only immune exposure information available for the cohort. Roughly uniform sequencing depth across donors was assumed in presence/absence analyses, although this assumption may not hold. In a later genetic analysis, a missense DCLRE1C variant was associated with V-gene and J-gene trimming of TCR beta chains, and the association was replicated in an independent cohort. According to a later genetic analysis, donors in an Asian-associated ancestry cluster had fewer N-insertions in productive TCRs than the roughly 670-donor mean. The classifier was reported to diagnose cytomegalovirus status with high specificity and sensitivity in both the original and validation cohorts. Most TCR sequences were seen in very few donors, while some public TCRs were found in many individuals. Because HLA typing was unavailable for some donors at each locus, only the typed subset was used in association tests.

About this clone: There is no known antigen for this receptor. Base qualities were left out, and no much larger clone turns up one base away.

Library generation was performed with the immunoSEQ multiplex PCR assay. A mixture of 60 forward primers for TCR Vbeta segments and 13 reverse primers for TCR Jbeta segments was used in the multiplex PCR. The CDR3 region of rearranged TCR beta genes was amplified from genomic DNA with a multiplex PCR assay. The amplified TCR beta libraries were sequenced on the Illumina HiSeq System as 87-base-pair reads. Processing in the source paper ran as follows. A later analysis tallied around 87 million unique TCR beta chains across the 700 or so repertoires, and roughly 11 million of those chains were shared by two or more donors. To remove PCR and sequencing errors, raw reads were error-corrected and collapsed into unique sequences using a nearest-neighbor algorithm that merged closely related sequences. To assign V, D and J gene segments, CDR3 sequences were aligned to IMGT reference sequences. For a sequence to be retained, at least a six-nucleotide match to both a V gene segment and a J gene segment was required. A rearrangement counted as productive if the CDR3 had no stop codons and remained in frame with V and J, and every other rearrangement counted as non-productive. Following IMGT convention, CDR3 was defined as the stretch from the second conserved V-encoded cysteine up to the conserved J-encoded phenylalanine. Sequences without an unambiguous match to a single V gene segment were excluded from the earlier analysis of approximately 600 of the donors. An earlier analysis of just under 600 of the donors called V segments functional above 56.7% productive rearrangements and segregating when the between-donor standard deviation exceeded 5%. To diagnose cytomegalovirus status from the catalog of TCR beta chain sequences, a statistical classification framework was built. In a later analysis, V and J genes were assigned by comparing TCR nucleotide sequences against IMGT/GENE-DB human TR gene sequences. In a later analysis, CDR3 sequences and most-parsimonious VDJ recombination scenarios were assigned using the TCRdist pipeline. A later analysis defined each TCR beta chain by its CDR3 amino acid sequence plus V-gene family, and excluded reads lacking a unique V-gene family. As a way to deal with suspected cross-contamination and a sequencing artifact, a later analysis dropped hundreds of nucleotide sequences that were highly shared and had low generation probability. A later analysis calculated a clonal expansion index for each public chain from normalized within-repertoire ranks of inferred template counts. In a later analysis, generation probabilities were computed with a VDJ recombination model fitted to out-of-frame rearrangements, and the resulting probabilities were checked against IGoR. Hypergeometric tests were used in a later analysis to score TCR-TCR, TCR-HLA and TCR-CMV co-occurrence, with a repertoire-size bias correction applied to the TCR pairs. False discovery rates were estimated in a later analysis by permuting HLA or CMV assignments 20 times. In a later analysis, co-occurring TCRs were grouped with DBSCAN, and TCRdist sequence similarity was added when clustering was performed within HLA-allele-positive subsets. For co-occurrence clustering, repertoires with fewer than 30,000 or more than 120,000 public chains were excluded, along with roughly 5 repertoires with anomalous nucleotide sharing. Drawn from immuneACCESS, this table holds only the in-frame rearrangements with V and J called that TCRdb kept. Clones are partly lost; checked studies trace under half to an unresolved V gene and leave the rest unexplained. Clonal size and the V and J genes are those of that table, whereas D and trimming came from the DNA. The sample profile shows roughly 200,000 clones; 70% to 90% of them were found once. Clones ranked in the top ten supply 2.5% to 3% of the sample.

Inclusive of the bounding cysteine and phenylalanine, the CDR3 is 15 residues long. Of all the DNA, just the CDR3 is kept, 45 bases in frame from base 1. Trimming at the junction amounts to 7 bases on V and 0 bases on J, and the germline ends lie 15 bases apart. CDR1 and CDR2, per the germline V gene, are MDHEN and SYDVKM. The cohort comprised 710 or so healthy bone marrow donors. At the time of sampling, every cohort member was nominally healthy, though immune exposures that went unrecorded were likely present. The donor was CMV seronegative and was included in the group of 352 seronegative cohort members. Each donor provided a peripheral blood sample, and peripheral blood mononuclear cells were used for TCR beta sequencing. The Qiagen DNeasy Blood Extraction Kit was used to extract genomic DNA from the blood cell samples.

Sequencing was carried out using PBMCs. The TCR originated in a man aged 25-40 years in good health and CMV-seronegative. Recombination linked TRBV28 to TRBJ1-1; TRBD1 could be the D gene, as 5 bases match. The CDR3 protein: CASNPSMGLNTEAFF. The sequenced DNA: TGTGCCAGCAATCCGTCTATGGGGCTGAACACTGAAGCTTTCTTT.